The clone carrying this T cell receptor (beta chain) was seen a few times. The source of the sample is a study of regulatory T cells in long-lasting Graves disease. This CDR3 is 15 amino acids long. V trimming: 5 bases; J trimming: 3 bases; junction bases outside the gene matches: 9. The V gene's germline CDR1 is DFQATT and CDR2 SNEGSKA (reference sequence). Arm-PCR of CDR3 regions and iRepertoire HTBI primers were the basis on which TCR beta libraries were built. TCRdb processed the multiplex PCR reads anew with MiXCR; each CDR3 protein has one entry. The sample includes around 400,000 distinct CDR3 sequences, approximately 25% of them seen just once. Noted time point: persistent/refractory GD, antithyroid drugs over 5 years with positive TRAb. Extracted RNA from PBMCs served as the source of the TCR library.

Here the sequenced sample was peripheral blood mononuclear cells (PBMCs), taken when the disease was refractory, from a patient treated with antithyroid drugs. The TCR comes from a woman in her forties with Graves disease. The rearrangement uses TRBV20-1 and TRBJ2-2; 7 positions match TRBD1. CDR3 amino acids: CSAQRGRSDTGELFF. As DNA, the CDR3 is TGCAGTGCTCAAAGGGGGCGGTCGGACACCGGGGAGCTGTTTTTT.